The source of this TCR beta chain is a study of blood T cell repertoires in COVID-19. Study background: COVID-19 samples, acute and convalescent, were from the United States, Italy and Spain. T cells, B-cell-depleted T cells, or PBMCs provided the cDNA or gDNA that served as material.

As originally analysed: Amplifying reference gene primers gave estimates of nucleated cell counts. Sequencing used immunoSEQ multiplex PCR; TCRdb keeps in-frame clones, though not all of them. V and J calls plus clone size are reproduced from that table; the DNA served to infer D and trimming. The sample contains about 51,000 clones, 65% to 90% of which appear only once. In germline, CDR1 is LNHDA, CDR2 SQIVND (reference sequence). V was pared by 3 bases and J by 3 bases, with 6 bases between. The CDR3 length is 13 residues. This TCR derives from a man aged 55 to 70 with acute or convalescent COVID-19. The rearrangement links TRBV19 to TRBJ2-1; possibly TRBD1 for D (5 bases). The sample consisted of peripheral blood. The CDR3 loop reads CASSIRDYNEQFF. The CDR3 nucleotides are TGTGCCAGTAGTATCAGGGACTACAATGAGCAGTTCTTC.